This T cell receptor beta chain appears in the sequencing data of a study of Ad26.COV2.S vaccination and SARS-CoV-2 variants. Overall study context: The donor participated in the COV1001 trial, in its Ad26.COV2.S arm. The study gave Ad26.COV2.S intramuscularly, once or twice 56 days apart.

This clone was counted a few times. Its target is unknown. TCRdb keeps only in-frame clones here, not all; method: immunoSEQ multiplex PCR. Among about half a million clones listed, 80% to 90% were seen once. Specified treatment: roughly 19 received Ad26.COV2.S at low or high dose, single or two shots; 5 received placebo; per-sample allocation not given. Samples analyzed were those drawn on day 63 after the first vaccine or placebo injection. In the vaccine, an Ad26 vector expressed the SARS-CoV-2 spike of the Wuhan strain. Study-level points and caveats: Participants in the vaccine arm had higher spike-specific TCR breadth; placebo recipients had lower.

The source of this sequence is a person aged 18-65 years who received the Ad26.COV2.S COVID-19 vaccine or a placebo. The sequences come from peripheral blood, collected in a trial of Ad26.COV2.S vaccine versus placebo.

The CDR3 bases are TGTGCCAGCAGGGACAGGAATTATGGCTACACCTTC. It translates to CASRDRNYGYTF. The V and J genes are TRBV25-1 and TRBJ1-2, with TRBD1 matching over 7 bases. This CDR3 region has 12 residues. Germline V gene data show CDR1 as MGHDK and CDR2 as SYGVNS. V lost 6 bases to trimming and J lost 5 bases; unmatched junction nucleotides: 3.